This T cell receptor beta chain was sequenced in a study of regulatory T cells in long-lasting Graves disease. General study points: The TCR repertoire of persistent Graves' patients was less diverse than that of newly diagnosed ones.

CDR1 is SGHTA, CDR2 FQGNSA, per germline. The CDR3 extends over 13 amino acids. Germline trimming cut 5 bases from V and 6 bases from J; bases unmatched to any gene: 6. Library construction for TCR beta used iRepertoire HTBI primers and Arm-PCR of CDR3 regions. One entry per CDR3 protein results from TCRdb running MiXCR on the multiplex PCR reads. The data contain roughly 500,000 distinct CDR3 sequences, roughly 13% of them singletons. Time point: newly diagnosed GD, antithyroid drugs for less than 3 months. RNA extracted from PBMCs served as the sequencing template. Graves' disease diagnosis was established per American Thyroid Association guidelines. As to this clonotype: Its antigen is still unknown.

These data also formed part of another study, on T cells in Graves' hyperthyroidism and ophthalmopathy.

The source is a man aged 25-45 years with Graves disease. The sequencing used peripheral blood mononuclear cells (PBMCs), collected at new diagnosis, from a patient treated with antithyroid drugs. The J gene is TRBJ1-1, the V gene TRBV7-2; 7 bases line up with TRBD1. The CDR3 loop is CASSKGQPSEAFF. The CDR3 nucleotides read TGTGCCAGCAGCAAGGGACAGCCCTCTGAAGCTTTCTTT.